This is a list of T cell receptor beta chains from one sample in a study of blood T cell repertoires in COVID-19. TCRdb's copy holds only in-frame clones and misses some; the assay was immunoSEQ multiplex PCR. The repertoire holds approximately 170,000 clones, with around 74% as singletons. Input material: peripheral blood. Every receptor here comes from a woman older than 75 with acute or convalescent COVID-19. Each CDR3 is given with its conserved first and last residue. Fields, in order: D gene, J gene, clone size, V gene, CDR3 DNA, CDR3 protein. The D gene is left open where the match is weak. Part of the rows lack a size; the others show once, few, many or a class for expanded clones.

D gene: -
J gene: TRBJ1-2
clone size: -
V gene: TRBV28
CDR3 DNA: TGTGCCAGCAAAATTGAGGACGGGAGGACTGGCTACACCTTC
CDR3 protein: CASKIEDGRTGYTF

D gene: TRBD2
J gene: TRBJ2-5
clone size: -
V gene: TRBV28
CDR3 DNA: TGTGCCAGTACCGGGACTAGGGCCTCCAGGGAGACCCAGTACTTC
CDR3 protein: CASTGTRASRETQYF

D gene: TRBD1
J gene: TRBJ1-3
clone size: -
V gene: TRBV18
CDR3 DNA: TGTGCCAGCTCCCAGGGGGAGGCACCCTCTGGAAACACCATATATTTT
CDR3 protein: CASSQGEAPSGNTIYF

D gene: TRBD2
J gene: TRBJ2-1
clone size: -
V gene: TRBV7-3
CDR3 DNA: TGTGCCAGCAGCTCCCCGACAAGCGGGAGTTACAATGAGCAGTTCTTC
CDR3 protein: CASSSPTSGSYNEQFF

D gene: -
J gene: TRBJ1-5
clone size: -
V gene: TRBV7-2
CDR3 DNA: TGTGCCAGCAGTCTAATGGGGGCTGGGCAGCCCCAGCATTTT
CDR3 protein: CASSLMGAGQPQHF

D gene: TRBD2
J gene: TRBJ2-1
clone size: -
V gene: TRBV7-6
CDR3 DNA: TGTGCCAGCAGCTGGACTAGCGGACAATACAATGAGCAGTTCTTC
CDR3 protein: CASSWTSGQYNEQFF

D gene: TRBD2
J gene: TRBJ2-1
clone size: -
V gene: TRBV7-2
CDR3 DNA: TGTGCCAGCAGCTTTCGGACTAGCGGGAGGGCGGGGAATGAGCAGTTCTTC
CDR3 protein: CASSFRTSGRAGNEQFF

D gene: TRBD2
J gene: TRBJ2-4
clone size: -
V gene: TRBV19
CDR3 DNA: TGTGCCAGTAGTGCAGGCGTACTAGCGGGGACCAAAAACATTCAGTACTTC
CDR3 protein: CASSAGVLAGTKNIQYF

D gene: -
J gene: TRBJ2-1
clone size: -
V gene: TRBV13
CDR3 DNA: TGTGCCAGCAGCTCACTCACACAGGGAGATTCGTTCTTC
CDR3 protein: CASSSLTQGDSFF

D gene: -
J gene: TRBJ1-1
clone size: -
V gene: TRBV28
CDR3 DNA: TGTGCCAGCGGAGTGGGTCACACTGAAGCTTTCTTT
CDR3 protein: CASGVGHTEAFF

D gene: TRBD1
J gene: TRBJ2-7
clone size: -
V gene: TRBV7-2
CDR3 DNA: TGTGCCAGCAGCTTAGGGCAGGGGGTCACCTACGAGCAGTACTTC
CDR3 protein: CASSLGQGVTYEQYF

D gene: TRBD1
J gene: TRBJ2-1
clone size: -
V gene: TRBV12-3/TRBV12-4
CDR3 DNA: TGTGCCAGCAGTTTAGCGACGGACAGGGTCCCGTTCTTC
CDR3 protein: CASSLATDRVPFF

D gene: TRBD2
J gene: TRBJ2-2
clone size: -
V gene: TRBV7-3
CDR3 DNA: TGTGCCAGCAGCCCTCTAGCGGGAGTTGAGACCGGGGAGCTGTTTTTT
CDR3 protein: CASSPLAGVETGELFF

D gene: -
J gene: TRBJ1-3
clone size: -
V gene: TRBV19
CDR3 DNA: TGTGCCAGTAACAGGGTTCCTGGAAACACCATATATTTT
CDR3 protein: CASNRVPGNTIYF

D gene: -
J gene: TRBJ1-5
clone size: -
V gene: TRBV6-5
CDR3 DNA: TGTGCCAGCAGTCAGGATTATAGCAATCAGCCCCAGCATTTT
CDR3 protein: CASSQDYSNQPQHF

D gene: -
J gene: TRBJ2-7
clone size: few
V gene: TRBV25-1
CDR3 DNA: TGTGCCAGCAGCCGGGATACTTTCTACGAGCAGTACTTC
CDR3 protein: CASSRDTFYEQYF

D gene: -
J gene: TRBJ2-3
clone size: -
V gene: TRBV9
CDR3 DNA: TGTGCCAGCAGCGTAGCGGACCCGCGGGGCACAGATACGCAGTATTTT
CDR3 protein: CASSVADPRGTDTQYF

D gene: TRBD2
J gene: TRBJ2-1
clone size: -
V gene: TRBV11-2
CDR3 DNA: TGTGCCAGCAGCTTGGTGCGGGAGGGGTATGAGCAGTTCTTC
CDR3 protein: CASSLVREGYEQFF

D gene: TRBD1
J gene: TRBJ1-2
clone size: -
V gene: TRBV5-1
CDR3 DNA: TGCGCCAGCAGCCCCACAGGGGATCTCTATGGCTACACCTTC
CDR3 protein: CASSPTGDLYGYTF

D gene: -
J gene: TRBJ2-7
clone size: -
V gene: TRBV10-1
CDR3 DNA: TGCGCCAGCAGTGAGGAGGGCAGCCTAGGGTACGAGCAGTACTTC
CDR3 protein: CASSEEGSLGYEQYF